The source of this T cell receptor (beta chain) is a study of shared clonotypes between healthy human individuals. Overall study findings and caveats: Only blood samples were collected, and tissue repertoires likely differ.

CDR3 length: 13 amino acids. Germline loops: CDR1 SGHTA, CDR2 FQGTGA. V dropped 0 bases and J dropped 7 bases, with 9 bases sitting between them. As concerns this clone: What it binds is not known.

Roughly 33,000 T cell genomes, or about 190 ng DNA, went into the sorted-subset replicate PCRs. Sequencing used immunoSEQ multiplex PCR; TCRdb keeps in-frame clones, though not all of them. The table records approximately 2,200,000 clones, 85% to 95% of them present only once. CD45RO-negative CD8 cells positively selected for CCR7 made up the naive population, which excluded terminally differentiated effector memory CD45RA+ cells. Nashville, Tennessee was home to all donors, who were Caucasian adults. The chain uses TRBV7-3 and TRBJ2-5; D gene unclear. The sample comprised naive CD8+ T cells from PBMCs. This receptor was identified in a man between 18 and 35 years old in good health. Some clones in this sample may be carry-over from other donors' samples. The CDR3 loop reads CASSLTTWGTQYF. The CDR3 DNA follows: TGTGCCAGCAGCTTAACAACCTGGGGGACCCAGTACTTC.